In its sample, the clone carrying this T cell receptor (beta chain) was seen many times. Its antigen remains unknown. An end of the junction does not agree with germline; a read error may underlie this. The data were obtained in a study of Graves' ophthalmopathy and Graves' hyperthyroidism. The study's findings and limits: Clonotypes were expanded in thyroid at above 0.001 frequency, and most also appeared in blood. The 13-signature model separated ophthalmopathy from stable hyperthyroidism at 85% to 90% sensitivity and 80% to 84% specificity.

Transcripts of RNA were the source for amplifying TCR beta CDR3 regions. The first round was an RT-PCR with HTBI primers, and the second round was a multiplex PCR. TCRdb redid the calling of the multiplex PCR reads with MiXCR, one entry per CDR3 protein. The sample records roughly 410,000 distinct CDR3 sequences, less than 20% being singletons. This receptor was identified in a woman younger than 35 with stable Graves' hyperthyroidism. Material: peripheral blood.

The DNA of the CDR3 is TGTGCTAGCAGCCCAGGACAGGGGGTAAGAAATCAGCCCCAGCATTTT. Residues: CASSPGQGVRNQPQHF. V gene TRBV7-7 combines with J gene TRBJ1-5; 10 positions agree with TRBD1. Germline CDR1 is SSHAT and CDR2 is FNYEAQ (reference sequence). CDR3 length: 16 residues.